These T cell receptor beta chains were read from a single sample in a study of cytomegalovirus exposure and HLA in healthy donors. Sequencing used immunoSEQ multiplex PCR; TCRdb keeps in-frame clones, though not all of them. The sample records about 51,000 clones, over 75% being singletons. The sample taken for sequencing was PBMCs. These TCRs come from a boy between 5 and 17 years old in good health and CMV-seropositive. Both conserved end residues are trimmed from each CDR3. Each record gives: J gene, V gene, CDR3 protein.

>TRBJ2-7|TRBV10-3
ATSAPTGDYEQY
>TRBJ2-3|TRBV9
ASSDPAGPTDTQY
>TRBJ2-6|TRBV7-9
SSSLTLSGGANVLT
>TRBJ2-7|TRBV27
ASAGSAYEQY
>TRBJ2-4|TRBV6-6
ASSYGRGDIQY
>TRBJ1-1|TRBV7-3
ASSLDRVTEAF
>TRBJ2-7|TRBV9
ASSPFLNYEQY
>TRBJ2-3|TRBV5-4
ASSRRDSGKETQY
>TRBJ1-5|TRBV5-1
ASSLRDYRVFWPQH
>TRBJ1-1|TRBV18
ASSPMAGDTEAF
>TRBJ1-2|TRBV27
ASSSTGIPNYGYT
>TRBJ2-3|TRBV5-1
ASSLDLASDTQY
>TRBJ2-3|TRBV7-9
ASTPLAGGHQDTQY
>TRBJ1-3|TRBV5-1
ASSLGSTGNTIY
>NA|TRBV4-1
ASSPAPGQGAYEQY
>TRBJ2-2|TRBV7-2
ASSLARTNTGELF
>TRBJ1-5|TRBV19
ASSIDNLSNQPQH
>TRBJ1-1|TRBV5-1
ASSLEPSRDTEAF
>TRBJ1-3|TRBV2
ASSGNRGNTIY
>TRBJ1-1|TRBV5-6
ASSLLGAEAF
>TRBJ1-4|TRBV4-1
ASSHRLGGQLNEKLF
>TRBJ1-6|TRBV6-1
ASSEQVDRFDSPLH
>TRBJ2-2|TRBV2
ASSEELAGATGELF
>TRBJ1-1|TRBV29-1
SVEVGGMNTEAF
>TRBJ1-4|TRBV7-8
ASSQELNEKLF
>TRBJ1-6|TRBV4-1
ASSPSQSRAPLH
>TRBJ2-3|TRBV5-6
ASSSSTGSTDTQY
>TRBJ1-2|TRBV29-1
SVGPADRDTNYGYT
>TRBJ2-7|TRBV18
ASSPSGGSRNEQY
>TRBJ2-3|TRBV5-5
ASSYPLRPDTQY
>TRBJ1-4|TRBV19
ASSTHRGPFEKLF
>TRBJ2-1|TRBV11-3
ASSPRTSGGHNEQF
>TRBJ1-1|TRBV6-5
ASSEIERNTEAF
>TRBJ1-1|TRBV4-1
ASSQYPQGGGDTEAF
>TRBJ2-7|TRBV9
ASSVDHRDLHEQY
>TRBJ1-1|TRBV27
ASSLLAGVNTEAF
>TRBJ2-3|TRBV19
ASSPGQARTDTQY
>TRBJ2-2|TRBV27
ASSLLYRGAKTGELF
>TRBJ1-6|TRBV5-4
ASSSTHKTVNSPLH
>TRBJ2-7|TRBV10-2
ASSVYHAYEQY
>TRBJ2-1|TRBV6-4
ASSDSGLGAVNEQF
>TRBJ2-1|TRBV10-2
ASSDLPWTSGGAVNEQF
>TRBJ1-3|TRBV9
ASSGPIEQGFSGNTIY
>TRBJ2-5|TRBV6-6
ASSYSDRGKTQY
>TRBJ2-5|TRBV9
ASSIRPSGGAGETQY
>TRBJ1-1|TRBV6-1
ASSEPRGTEAF
>TRBJ1-5|TRBV28
ASSRDSNQPQH
>TRBJ2-3|TRBV27
ASHSATDTQY
>TRBJ1-1|TRBV18
ASSPTRGDTEAF
>TRBJ2-3|TRBV4-1
ASSGGRMDTQY
>TRBJ2-7|TRBV5-4
ASSRNTGTGYDEQY
>TRBJ2-5|TRBV7-2
ASSTPDRDAQETQY
>TRBJ2-1|TRBV29-1
SVTRNEQF